The T cell receptor beta chain under discussion was sequenced for a study of T-cell reconstitution after alpha-beta-depleted transplantation in children. The study's findings and limits: Where some patients showed high TCRbeta diversity at day 60, it came from recipient T cells and thymic progenitors that had survived. At one year after transplant, newly produced T cells mostly accounted for T-cell counts and diversity. Reported findings indicate that, about two months after transplant, alpha-beta T cells came from several hundred expanded clones, which were derived from non-depleted graft cells.

CDR3 length: 17 residues. Trimming took 5 bases from V and 2 from J; bases not matched to a gene: 6. Details on this clonotype: Antigen unknown.

Unique molecular identifiers were built into the TCRbeta library. Each CDR3 protein gets one entry after TCRdb re-called the PCR reads with MiXCR. The table shows 70,000 to 95,000 distinct CDR3 sequences, with 15% to 20% occurring only once. The specimen was PBMCs, mostly from graft donor cells, collected 360 days after TCRalphabeta/CD19-depleted stem cell transplant. The sequence came from a male patient between 2 and 15 years old who had a stem cell transplant for acute lymphoblastic leukemia, so the T cells may come from the graft donor. The rearrangement links TRBV12-3 or TRBV12-4 to TRBJ2-1; 13 nucleotides match TRBD2. CDR3 nucleotides: TGTGCCAGCAGTACAGGGACTAGCGGGATACCCTACAATGAGCAGTTCTTC. Translated: CASSTGTSGIPYNEQFF.